The clone carrying this T cell receptor (beta chain) was seen more than once but under ten times. Its antigen is not identified. This sample stems from a study of early T cells in non-severe SARS-CoV-2 infection. Whole-study context: The study sequenced bulk RNA from unsorted whole blood, with chains unpaired.

V was shortened by 4 bases and J by 4 bases, with 8 bases between the two germline ends. The CDR3 totals 13 residues. Germline CDR1 reads SGHVS; CDR2 reads FNYEAQ. Molecules of cDNA were individually given unique molecular identifiers that were attached to them. TCRdb ran MiXCR on the 5' RACE reads and lists one entry per CDR3 protein. The sample consists of roughly 80,000 distinct CDR3 sequences, 6% to 7% of them appearing once. Study-level points and caveats: Private and CD4 specificities were missed by VDJdb matching, which favored anti-spike CD8 responses.

The specimen sequenced was whole blood. The V call is TRBV7-6, the J call TRBJ1-5; D call uncertain. This sequence was found in an adult who was a healthcare worker with PCR-confirmed SARS-CoV-2 infection or an uninfected control (not recorded which). The CDR3 sequence is CASSSQENQPQHF. CDR3 sequence (DNA): TGTGCCAGCAGCTCCCAGGAGAATCAGCCCCAGCATTTT.